The rows below give T cell receptor beta chains drawn from one sample of a study of human T cells and chemical hapten exposure. One entry per CDR3 protein results from TCRdb running MiXCR on the 5' RACE reads. The repertoire includes about 140,000 distinct CDR3 sequences, around 4% of them detected once, and approximately 1.3% sits in the top ten. These receptors all come from a female donor in good health. The CDR3 runs from the conserved cysteine through the conserved F or W. The order of the fields is clone size, D gene, V gene, J gene, CDR3 protein, CDR3 DNA. D genes are given only for firm matches. Where a row states a size, it is once, few, many or the class of an expanded clone; other rows omit it.

size: many; D: -; V: TRBV7-2; J: TRBJ2-7; CDR3: CASSLREKGEQYF; DNA: TGTGCCAGCAGCTTAAGGGAGAAAGGGGAGCAGTACTTC
size: many; D: TRBD2; V: TRBV20-1; J: TRBJ2-1; CDR3: CSALYGTRLYNEQFF; DNA: TGCAGTGCTCTGTACGGGACTAGACTCTACAATGAGCAGTTCTTC
size: few; D: -; V: TRBV5-1; J: TRBJ2-1; CDR3: CASNSGMGAWEQFF; DNA: TGCGCCAGCAACTCGGGAATGGGGGCGTGGGAGCAGTTCTTC
size: many; D: -; V: TRBV15; J: TRBJ1-3; CDR3: CATSRDPWGGNSGNTIYF; DNA: TGTGCCACCAGCAGAGACCCTTGGGGGGGAAACTCTGGAAACACCATATATTTT
size: -; D: TRBD2; V: TRBV10-3; J: TRBJ2-5; CDR3: CAIRRAGGSQETQYF; DNA: TGTGCCATCAGGAGAGCGGGGGGGAGCCAAGAGACCCAGTACTTC
size: many; D: -; V: TRBV13; J: TRBJ1-1; CDR3: CATYGSGDDTEAFF; DNA: TGTGCCACCTACGGATCGGGGGATGACACTGAAGCTTTCTTT
size: many; D: -; V: TRBV7-2; J: TRBJ2-7; CDR3: CASSLDWRGGEQYF; DNA: TGTGCCAGCAGCTTAGATTGGAGAGGGGGAGAGCAGTACTTC
size: few; D: -; V: TRBV29-1; J: TRBJ2-3; CDR3: CSVDGRTDTQYF; DNA: TGCAGCGTTGACGGACGCACAGATACGCAGTATTTT
size: few; D: -; V: TRBV5-6; J: TRBJ1-1; CDR3: CASSSALAGTEAFF; DNA: TGTGCCAGCAGCTCCGCACTGGCGGGCACTGAAGCTTTCTTT
size: -; D: -; V: TRBV5-5; J: TRBJ2-5; CDR3: CASSPLRPSGVLRQETQYF; DNA: TGTGCCAGCAGCCCACTCCGACCCTCAGGGGTCCTCCGTCAAGAGACCCAGTACTTC
size: many; D: -; V: TRBV29-1; J: TRBJ1-1; CDR3: CSVLSRGRNTEAFF; DNA: TGCAGCGTTCTTAGCAGGGGCCGAAACACTGAAGCTTTCTTT
size: many; D: -; V: TRBV6-2/TRBV6-3; J: TRBJ1-1; CDR3: CASSYHNRPVNTEAFF; DNA: TGTGCCAGCAGTTATCACAACAGACCGGTGAACACTGAAGCTTTCTTT
size: -; D: -; V: TRBV12-3/TRBV12-4; J: TRBJ1-3; CDR3: CASLRQAGNTIYF; DNA: TGTGCCAGCCTACGACAGGCTGGAAACACCATATATTTT
size: -; D: TRBD2; V: TRBV7-2; J: TRBJ2-1; CDR3: CASSPLAGGVGEQFF; DNA: TGTGCCAGCAGCCCTCTAGCGGGGGGCGTAGGTGAGCAGTTCTTC
size: few; D: -; V: TRBV25-1; J: TRBJ1-2; CDR3: CASSPQGANYGYTF; DNA: TGTGCCAGCAGTCCACAGGGCGCTAACTATGGCTACACCTTC
size: many; D: TRBD1; V: TRBV2; J: TRBJ1-6; CDR3: CASSFGGRGQSPLHF; DNA: TGTGCCAGCAGTTTCGGGGGCAGGGGGCAATCACCCCTCCACTTT
size: many; D: -; V: TRBV6-6; J: TRBJ2-5; CDR3: CASSSSDGPGSLETQYF; DNA: -
size: -; D: TRBD1; V: TRBV5-4; J: TRBJ1-4; CDR3: CASSLEGASAEKLFF; DNA: TGTGCCAGCAGCTTGGAGGGGGCCAGTGCTGAAAAACTGTTTTTT
size: many; D: TRBD1; V: TRBV5-1; J: TRBJ1-4; CDR3: CASNTGNQGAGGEKLFF; DNA: TGCGCCAGCAACACCGGCAACCAGGGGGCGGGTGGTGAAAAACTGTTTTTT
size: few; D: -; V: TRBV9; J: TRBJ2-1; CDR3: CASSVEGDHYNEQFF; DNA: TGTGCCAGCAGCGTAGAAGGGGATCATTACAATGAGCAGTTCTTC
size: many; D: -; V: TRBV9; J: TRBJ2-2; CDR3: CASSVGHTGELFF; DNA: TGTGCCAGCAGCGTAGGTCACACCGGGGAGCTGTTTTTT
size: few; D: -; V: TRBV7-9; J: TRBJ1-1; CDR3: CASSRQSQINTEAFF; DNA: TGTGCCAGCAGCCGCCAGAGCCAAATTAACACTGAAGCTTTCTTT
size: many; D: -; V: TRBV4-3; J: TRBJ1-6; CDR3: CASRRDWGNSPLHF; DNA: TGCGCCAGCAGACGGGACTGGGGGAATTCACCCCTCCACTTT
size: many; D: TRBD1; V: TRBV20-1; J: TRBJ1-1; CDR3: CSAHEQGLATEAFF; DNA: TGCAGTGCCCACGAACAGGGGCTGGCCACTGAAGCTTTCTTT
size: many; D: TRBD1; V: TRBV6-1; J: TRBJ2-7; CDR3: CASSSEIPGQYEQYF; DNA: TGTGCCAGCAGTTCCGAAATCCCGGGACAGTACGAGCAGTACTTC
size: many; D: -; V: TRBV7-2; J: TRBJ2-6; CDR3: CASSLRTLRANVLTF; DNA: TGTGCCAGCAGCTTACGGACCCTCAGGGCCAACGTCCTGACTTTC
size: many; D: TRBD2; V: TRBV6-4; J: TRBJ2-1; CDR3: CASSRRTSGGAGNEQFF; DNA: TGTGCCAGCTCCCGAAGGACTAGCGGGGGGGCCGGCAATGAGCAGTTCTTC
size: many; D: -; V: TRBV3-1; J: TRBJ2-7; CDR3: CASSQDRGLKQYF; DNA: TGTGCCAGCAGCCAAGACAGGGGTCTTAAGCAGTACTTC
size: many; D: -; V: TRBV27; J: TRBJ1-6; CDR3: CASRRRIGNSPLHF; DNA: TGTGCCAGCCGCAGGAGAATTGGTAATTCACCCCTCCACTTT
size: -; D: -; V: TRBV29-1; J: TRBJ2-2; CDR3: CSVHRTNTGELFF; DNA: TGCAGCGTTCACAGGACGAACACCGGGGAGCTGTTTTTT
size: many; D: TRBD1; V: TRBV5-1; J: TRBJ2-3; CDR3: CASSSTGATQYF; DNA: TGCGCCAGCAGCTCGACAGGGGCTACGCAGTATTTT
size: many; D: -; V: TRBV10-3; J: TRBJ2-7; CDR3: CAITPDTLLEQYF; DNA: TGTGCCATCACCCCGGACACACTCCTGGAGCAGTACTTC
size: few; D: -; V: TRBV28; J: TRBJ1-2; CDR3: CASTNSVGDTF; DNA: TGTGCCAGCACTAATTCGGTTGGCGACACCTTC
size: few; D: -; V: TRBV5-1; J: TRBJ2-7; CDR3: CASSLTAGERYEQYF; DNA: TGCGCCAGCAGCTTGACGGCAGGGGAGAGGTACGAGCAGTACTTC
size: many; D: -; V: TRBV2; J: TRBJ2-2; CDR3: CASKGGYDTGELFF; DNA: TGTGCCAGCAAGGGGGGATATGACACCGGGGAGCTGTTTTTT
size: many; D: -; V: TRBV2; J: TRBJ1-5; CDR3: CASMEVTGLFQPQHF; DNA: TGTGCCAGCATGGAAGTGACAGGACTGTTCCAGCCCCAGCATTTT
size: many; D: -; V: TRBV4-2; J: TRBJ1-1; CDR3: CASSQDPVWNTEAFF; DNA: TGTGCCAGCAGCCAAGATCCGGTTTGGAACACTGAAGCTTTCTTT
size: many; D: -; V: TRBV10-3; J: TRBJ1-5; CDR3: CAISDGRTATINQPQHF; DNA: TGTGCCATCAGTGATGGCAGGACCGCGACGATCAATCAGCCCCAGCATTTT
size: many; D: TRBD1; V: TRBV29-1; J: TRBJ2-1; CDR3: CSVGGQGKNEQFF; DNA: TGCAGCGTGGGGGGACAGGGAAAAAATGAGCAGTTCTTC
size: many; D: TRBD1; V: TRBV10-3; J: TRBJ2-3; CDR3: CAIKNDRGSDTQYF; DNA: TGTGCCATCAAAAACGACAGGGGGTCTGATACGCAGTATTTT
size: many; D: -; V: TRBV9; J: TRBJ2-3; CDR3: CASSPSPDTQYF; DNA: TGTGCCAGCAGCCCCTCCCCAGATACGCAGTATTTT
size: many; D: -; V: TRBV7-2; J: TRBJ1-6; CDR3: CASSLSIRRGGSPLHF; DNA: TGTGCCAGCAGCTTATCAATTCGCAGGGGAGGATCACCCCTCCACTTT
size: many; D: TRBD1; V: TRBV29-1; J: TRBJ2-7; CDR3: CSGIQGIEQYF; DNA: TGCAGCGGAATACAGGGGATCGAGCAGTACTTC
size: many; D: TRBD1; V: TRBV10-3; J: TRBJ1-1; CDR3: CAIRDEQGLNTEAFF; DNA: TGTGCCATCAGAGACGAACAGGGGTTGAACACTGAAGCTTTCTTT
size: few; D: TRBD2; V: TRBV4-2; J: TRBJ2-5; CDR3: CASSQVLAEETQYF; DNA: TGTGCCAGCAGCCAAGTTCTAGCGGAAGAGACCCAGTACTTC
size: many; D: -; V: TRBV29-1; J: TRBJ2-7; CDR3: CSVEGAGVEQYF; DNA: TGCAGCGTTGAAGGTGCCGGGGTCGAGCAGTACTTC
size: many; D: TRBD2; V: TRBV6-5; J: TRBJ2-3; CDR3: CASSRLLAGGLGDTQYF; DNA: TGTGCCAGCAGCCGATTACTAGCGGGGGGGCTGGGAGATACGCAGTATTTT
size: many; D: -; V: TRBV12-3/TRBV12-4; J: TRBJ2-3; CDR3: CASSLHRRSTDTQYF; DNA: TGTGCCAGCAGTTTACACCGAAGATCCACAGATACGCAGTATTTT
size: many; D: TRBD2; V: TRBV27; J: TRBJ2-1; CDR3: CASSNPPSGGAYNEQFF; DNA: TGTGCCAGCAGTAACCCCCCTAGCGGGGGGGCCTACAATGAGCAGTTCTTC
size: many; D: -; V: TRBV7-9; J: TRBJ1-2; CDR3: CASSSLVTGFYGYTF; DNA: TGTGCCAGCAGCTCATTAGTCACCGGATTCTATGGCTACACCTTC
size: many; D: -; V: TRBV11-3; J: TRBJ2-2; CDR3: CASSLDLAGNTGELFF; DNA: TGTGCCAGCAGCTTAGATCTCGCGGGGAACACCGGGGAGCTGTTTTTT
size: few; D: TRBD2; V: TRBV5-1; J: TRBJ2-2; CDR3: CASIPPGLAASNTGELFF; DNA: TGCGCCAGCATCCCTCCGGGACTAGCGGCATCGAACACCGGGGAGCTGTTTTTT
size: few; D: TRBD1; V: TRBV12-3/TRBV12-4; J: TRBJ2-4; CDR3: CASSYGQGKGAKNIQYF; DNA: TGTGCCAGCAGTTACGGACAGGGGAAGGGAGCCAAAAACATTCAGTACTTC
size: -; D: -; V: TRBV10-3; J: TRBJ1-1; CDR3: CAISSAGQRSTEAFF; DNA: TGTGCCATCAGTTCGGCGGGACAACGAAGCACTGAAGCTTTCTTT
size: many; D: TRBD2; V: TRBV29-1; J: TRBJ2-3; CDR3: CSVNGLADTFTDTQYF; DNA: TGCAGCGTCAACGGACTAGCGGATACCTTCACAGATACGCAGTATTTT